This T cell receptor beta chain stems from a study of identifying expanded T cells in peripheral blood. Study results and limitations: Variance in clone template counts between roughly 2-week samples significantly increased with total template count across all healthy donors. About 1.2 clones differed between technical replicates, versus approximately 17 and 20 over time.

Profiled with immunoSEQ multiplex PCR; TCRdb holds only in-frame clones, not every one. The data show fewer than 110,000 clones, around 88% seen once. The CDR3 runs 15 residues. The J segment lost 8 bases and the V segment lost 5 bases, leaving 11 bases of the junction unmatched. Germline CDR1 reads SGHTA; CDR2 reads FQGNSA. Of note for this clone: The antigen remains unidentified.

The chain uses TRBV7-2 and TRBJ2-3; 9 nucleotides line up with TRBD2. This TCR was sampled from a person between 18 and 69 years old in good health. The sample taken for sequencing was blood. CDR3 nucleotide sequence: TGTGCCAGCAGCCCGGGGACTAGCCTAGCTAGTACGCAGTATTTT. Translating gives CASSPGTSLASTQYF.